This TCR beta chain was obtained from a study of PD-L1 blockade in urothelial cancer. Overall study context: Patients went on atezolizumab in the mid-2010s, receiving 1,200 mg intravenously every 3 weeks. Male sex and bladder-origin urothelial cancer were recorded for about 85% of the roughly 30 patients. At 3 weeks after treatment start (second dose) and again at 6 weeks, blood was analyzed. Peripheral blood specimens exhibited a median yield of around 140,000 T cells.

Time point in this sample: pretreatment peripheral blood. Profiling relied on immunoSEQ multiplex PCR, and the TCRdb table lists in-frame clones only, not all of them. The repertoire holds tens of thousands of clones, with 82% as singletons. Per germline, CDR1 SGHVS and CDR2 FQNEAQ. The trim removed 4 bases at V and 7 bases at J, leaving 9 bases unmatched. The CDR3 spans 14 residues. This receptor was obtained from a man between 60 and 70 years old with urothelial cancer. V is TRBV7-8 and J is TRBJ1-2; 7 nucleotides line up with TRBD1. Sequencing used PBMCs, obtained around atezolizumab (anti-PD-L1) treatment. The CDR3 protein is CASSSTTGKGGYTF. The CDR3 bases are TGTGCCAGCAGCTCGACGACAGGGAAGGGTGGCTACACCTTC.